A single T cell receptor (beta chain) is shown here with its context. There are 13 residues in the CDR3. V lost 7 bases to trimming and J lost 1 base, with 8 bases between them. Germline values: CDR1 MDHEN, CDR2 SYDVKM. The sample belongs to a study of blood T cell repertoires in COVID-19. As for the study in general: The origin of the acute and convalescent COVID-19 samples was the United States, Italy and Spain. Nucleic acid was either cDNA or gDNA, and it came from T cells, B-cell-depleted T cells, or PBMCs.

Authors' data handling: Cell counts per sample came from amplifying reference gene primers. Repertoires were generated with immunoSEQ multiplex PCR, while TCRdb's copy carries only in-frame clones and drops some. The V and J calls and clone size come from that table; D and trimming were worked out from the DNA. The sample consists of around 59,000 clones, 81% of them appearing once. Sequenced: peripheral blood. The V and J genes are TRBV28 and TRBJ2-4, with a possible D match to TRBD1 (5 bases). This TCR derives from an elderly woman with active or convalescent COVID-19. The CDR3 DNA sequence: TGTGCCAGCAAAAAGGGGGCCAAAAACATTCAGTACTTC. Protein product: CASKKGAKNIQYF.